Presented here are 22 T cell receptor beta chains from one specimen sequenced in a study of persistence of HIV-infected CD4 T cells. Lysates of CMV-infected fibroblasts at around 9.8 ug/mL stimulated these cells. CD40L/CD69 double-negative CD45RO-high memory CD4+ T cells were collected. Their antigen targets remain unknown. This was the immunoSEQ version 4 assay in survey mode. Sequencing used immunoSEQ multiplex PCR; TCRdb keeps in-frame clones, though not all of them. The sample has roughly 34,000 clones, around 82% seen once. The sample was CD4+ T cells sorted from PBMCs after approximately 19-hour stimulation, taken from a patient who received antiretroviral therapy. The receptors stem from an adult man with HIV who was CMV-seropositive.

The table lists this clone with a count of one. CDR3 DNA sequence: TGCGCCAGCAGCTTCTCGGGGGGAGATTATGGCTACACCTTC. Amino acids: CASSFSGGDYGYTF. This chain joins TRBV5-1 and TRBJ1-2; a weak D match, TRBD1 (5 bases). Germline CDR1 SGHRS, CDR2 YFSETQ. This CDR3 comprises 14 residues. Trimming stripped 2 bases from V and 5 bases from J, with 13 bases between.

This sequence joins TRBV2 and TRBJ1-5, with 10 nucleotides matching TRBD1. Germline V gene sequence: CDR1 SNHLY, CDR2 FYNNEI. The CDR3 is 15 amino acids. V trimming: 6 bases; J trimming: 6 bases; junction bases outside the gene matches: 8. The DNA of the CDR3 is TGTGCCAGCAGGAGCGGACAGGGGGATGGTCAGCCCCAGCATTTT. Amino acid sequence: CASRSGQGDGQPQHF. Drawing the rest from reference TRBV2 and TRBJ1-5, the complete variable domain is EPEVTQTPSHQVTQMGQEVILRCVPISNHLYFYWYRQILGQKVEFLVSFYNNEISEKSEIFDDQFSVERPDGSNFTLKIRSTKLEDSAMYFCASRSGQGDGQPQHFGDGTRLSIL.

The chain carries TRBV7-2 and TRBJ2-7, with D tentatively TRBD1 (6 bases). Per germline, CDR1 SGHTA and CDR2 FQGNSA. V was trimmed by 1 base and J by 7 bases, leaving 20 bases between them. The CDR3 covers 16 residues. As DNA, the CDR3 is TGTGCCAGCAGCTTAGATGCAGGGGCCCTATCGATAGAGCAGTACTTC. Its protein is CASSLDAGALSIEQYF.

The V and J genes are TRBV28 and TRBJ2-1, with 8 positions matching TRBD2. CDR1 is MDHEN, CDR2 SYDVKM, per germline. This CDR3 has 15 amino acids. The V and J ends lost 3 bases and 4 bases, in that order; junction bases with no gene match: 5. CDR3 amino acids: CASSLTGGRYNEQFF. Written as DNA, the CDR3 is TGTGCCAGCAGTTTGACGGGGGGGCGGTACAATGAGCAGTTCTTC.

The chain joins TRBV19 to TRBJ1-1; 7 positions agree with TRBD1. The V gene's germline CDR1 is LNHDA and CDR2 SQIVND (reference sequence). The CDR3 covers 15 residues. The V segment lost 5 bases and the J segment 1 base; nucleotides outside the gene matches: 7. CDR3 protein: CASSPPGQRNTEAFF. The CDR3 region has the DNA TGTGCCAGTAGTCCTCCGGGACAGAGGAACACTGAAGCTTTCTTT.

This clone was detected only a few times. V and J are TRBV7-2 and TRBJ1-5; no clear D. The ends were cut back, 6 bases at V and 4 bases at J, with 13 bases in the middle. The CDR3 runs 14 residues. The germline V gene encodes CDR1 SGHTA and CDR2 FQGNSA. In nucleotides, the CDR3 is TGTGCCAGCAGTTCTAGGGTGGGTAATCAGCCCCAGCATTTT. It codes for CASSSRVGNQPQHF.

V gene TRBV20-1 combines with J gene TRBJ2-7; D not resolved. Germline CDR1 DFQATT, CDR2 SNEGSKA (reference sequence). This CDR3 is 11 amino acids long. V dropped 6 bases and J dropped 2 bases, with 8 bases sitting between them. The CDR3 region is CSAVGTYEQYF. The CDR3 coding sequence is TGCAGTGCAGTTGGGACCTACGAGCAGTACTTC.

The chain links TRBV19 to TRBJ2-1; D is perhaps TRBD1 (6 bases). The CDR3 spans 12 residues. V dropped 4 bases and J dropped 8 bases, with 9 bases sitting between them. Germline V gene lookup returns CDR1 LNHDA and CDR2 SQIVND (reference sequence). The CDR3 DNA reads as TGTGCCAGTAGTAGAACAGGGTATGAGCAGTTCTTC. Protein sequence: CASSRTGYEQFF.

The CDR3 sequence: CASRDFGSEKLFF. In DNA form, the CDR3 reads TGTGCCAGCAGGGATTTCGGATCTGAAAAACTGTTTTTT. V and J are TRBV6-5 and TRBJ1-4; D gene unclear. Germline CDR1 is MNHEY and CDR2 is SVGAGI. This CDR3 is 13 amino acids long. V lost 6 bases and J lost 7, with 12 bases in between.

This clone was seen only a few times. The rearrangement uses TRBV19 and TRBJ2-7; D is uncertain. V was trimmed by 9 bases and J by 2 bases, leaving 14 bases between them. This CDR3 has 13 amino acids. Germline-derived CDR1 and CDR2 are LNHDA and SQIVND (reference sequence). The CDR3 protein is CASLKVLTYEQYF. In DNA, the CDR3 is TGTGCCAGCCTCAAGGTCCTCACCTACGAGCAGTACTTC.

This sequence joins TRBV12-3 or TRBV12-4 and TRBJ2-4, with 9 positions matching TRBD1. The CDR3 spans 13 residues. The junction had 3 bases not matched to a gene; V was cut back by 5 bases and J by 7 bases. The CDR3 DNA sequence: TGTGCCAGCAGTCCGACAGGGGGGAACATTCAGTACTTC. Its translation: CASSPTGGNIQYF.

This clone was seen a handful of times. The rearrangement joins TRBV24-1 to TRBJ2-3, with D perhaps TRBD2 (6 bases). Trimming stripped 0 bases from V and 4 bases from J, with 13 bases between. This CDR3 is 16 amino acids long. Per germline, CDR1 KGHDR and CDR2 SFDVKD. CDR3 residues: CATSDLFRDLPDTQYF. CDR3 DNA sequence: TGTGCCACCAGTGATTTGTTCCGGGACTTGCCAGATACGCAGTATTTT.

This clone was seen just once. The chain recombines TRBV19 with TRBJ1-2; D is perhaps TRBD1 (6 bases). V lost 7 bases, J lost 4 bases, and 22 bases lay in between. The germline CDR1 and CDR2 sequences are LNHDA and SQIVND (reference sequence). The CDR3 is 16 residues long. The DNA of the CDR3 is TGTGCCAGTAAAGAGCGGGTCCGACAGGAGAGCTATGGCTACACCTTC. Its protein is CASKERVRQESYGYTF.

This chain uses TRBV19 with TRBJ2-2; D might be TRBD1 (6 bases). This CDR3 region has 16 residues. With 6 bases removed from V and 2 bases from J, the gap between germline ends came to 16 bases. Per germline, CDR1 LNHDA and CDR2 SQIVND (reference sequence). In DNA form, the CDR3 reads TGTGCCAGTAGCCGAGGGGGAGAGAAAAACACCGGGGAGCTGTTTTTT. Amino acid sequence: CASSRGGEKNTGELFF. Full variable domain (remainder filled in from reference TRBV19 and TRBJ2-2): DGGITQSPKYLFRKEGQNVTLSCEQNLNHDAMYWYRQDPGQGLRLIYYSQIVNDFQKGDIAEGYSVSREKKESFPLTVTSAQKNPTAFYLCASSRGGEKNTGELFFGEGSRLTVL.

CDR3 loop: CASSQELGRAQHF. CDR3 DNA: TGCGCCAGCAGCCAAGAGTTAGGCCGGGCCCAGCATTTT. V usage is TRBV4-3 and J usage is TRBJ1-5, with D uncertain. Looked up from germline, CDR1 is LGHNA and CDR2 is YSLEER. V lost 0 bases, J lost 11 bases, and 11 bases lay in between. CDR3 length: 13 amino acids.

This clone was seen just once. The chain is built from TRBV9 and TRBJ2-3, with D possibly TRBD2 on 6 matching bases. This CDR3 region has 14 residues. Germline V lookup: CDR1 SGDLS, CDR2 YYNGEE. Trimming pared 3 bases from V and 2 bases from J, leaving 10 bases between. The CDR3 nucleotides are TGTGCCAGCAGCGCGCGGGGTTTCACAGATACGCAGTATTTT. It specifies CASSARGFTDTQYF.

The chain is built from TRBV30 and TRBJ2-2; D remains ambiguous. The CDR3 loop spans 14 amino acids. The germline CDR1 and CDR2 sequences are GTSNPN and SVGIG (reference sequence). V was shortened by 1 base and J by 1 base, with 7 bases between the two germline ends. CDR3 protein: CAWSAIQNTGELFF. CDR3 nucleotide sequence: TGTGCCTGGAGTGCCATACAGAACACCGGGGAGCTGTTTTTT.

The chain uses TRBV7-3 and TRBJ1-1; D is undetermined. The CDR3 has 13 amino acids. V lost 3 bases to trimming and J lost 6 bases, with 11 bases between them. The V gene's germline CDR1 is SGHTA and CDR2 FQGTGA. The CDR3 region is CASSFNSGSEAFF. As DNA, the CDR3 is TGTGCCAGCAGCTTTAATAGTGGATCTGAAGCTTTCTTT. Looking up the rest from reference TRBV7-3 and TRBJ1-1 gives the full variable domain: GAGVSQTPSNKVTEKGKYVELRCDPISGHTALYWYRQSLGQGPEFLIYFQGTGAADDSGLPNDRFFAVRPEGSVSTLKIQRTERGDSAVYLCASSFNSGSEAFFGQGTRLTVV.

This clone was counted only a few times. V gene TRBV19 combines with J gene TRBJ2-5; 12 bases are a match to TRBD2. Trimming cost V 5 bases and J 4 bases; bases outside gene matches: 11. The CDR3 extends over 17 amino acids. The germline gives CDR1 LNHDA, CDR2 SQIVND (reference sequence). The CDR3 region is CASSSKLAGGPRETQYF. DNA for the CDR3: TGTGCCAGTAGTTCAAAGCTAGCGGGGGGGCCTCGAGAGACCCAGTACTTC.

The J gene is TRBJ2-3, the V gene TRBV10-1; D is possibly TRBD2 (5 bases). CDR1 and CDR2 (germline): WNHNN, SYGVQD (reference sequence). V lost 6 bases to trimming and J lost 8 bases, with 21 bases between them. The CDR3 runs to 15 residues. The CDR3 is CASSTDYRGYGTQYF. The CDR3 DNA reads TGCGCCAGCAGCACCGATTACCGAGGGTATGGTACGCAGTATTTT.

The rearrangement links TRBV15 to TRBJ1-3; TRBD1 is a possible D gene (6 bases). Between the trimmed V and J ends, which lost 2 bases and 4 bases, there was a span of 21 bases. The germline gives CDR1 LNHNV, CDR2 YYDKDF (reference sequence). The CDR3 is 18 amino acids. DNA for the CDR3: TGTGCCACCAGCAGAAGAGACATATCCGGACAGCGGGGAAACACCATATATTTT. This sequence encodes CATSRRDISGQRGNTIYF. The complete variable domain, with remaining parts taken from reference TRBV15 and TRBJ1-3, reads DAMVIQNPRYQVTQFGKPVTLSCSQTLNHNVMYWYQQKSSQAPKLLFHYYDKDFNNEADTPDNFQSRRPNTSFCFLDIRSPGLGDTAMYLCATSRRDISGQRGNTIYFGEGSWLTVV.

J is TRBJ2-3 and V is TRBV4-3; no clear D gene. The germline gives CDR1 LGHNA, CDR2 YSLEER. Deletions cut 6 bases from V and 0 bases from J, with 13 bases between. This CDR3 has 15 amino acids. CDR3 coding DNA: TGCGCCAGCAGGCCCTCGTGGTTGAGCACAGATACGCAGTATTTT. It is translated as CASRPSWLSTDTQYF.